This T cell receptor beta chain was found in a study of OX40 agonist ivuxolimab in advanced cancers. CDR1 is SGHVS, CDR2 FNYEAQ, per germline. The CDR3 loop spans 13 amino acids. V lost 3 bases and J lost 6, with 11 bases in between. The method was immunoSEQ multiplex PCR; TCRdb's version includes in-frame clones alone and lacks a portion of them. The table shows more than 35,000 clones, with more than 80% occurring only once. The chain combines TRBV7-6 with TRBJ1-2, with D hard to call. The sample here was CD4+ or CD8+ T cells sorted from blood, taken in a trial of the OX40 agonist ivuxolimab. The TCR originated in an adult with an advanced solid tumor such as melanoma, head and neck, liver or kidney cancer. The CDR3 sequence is CASSFTAKHGYTF. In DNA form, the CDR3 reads TGTGCCAGCAGCTTTACAGCTAAGCATGGCTACACCTTC.